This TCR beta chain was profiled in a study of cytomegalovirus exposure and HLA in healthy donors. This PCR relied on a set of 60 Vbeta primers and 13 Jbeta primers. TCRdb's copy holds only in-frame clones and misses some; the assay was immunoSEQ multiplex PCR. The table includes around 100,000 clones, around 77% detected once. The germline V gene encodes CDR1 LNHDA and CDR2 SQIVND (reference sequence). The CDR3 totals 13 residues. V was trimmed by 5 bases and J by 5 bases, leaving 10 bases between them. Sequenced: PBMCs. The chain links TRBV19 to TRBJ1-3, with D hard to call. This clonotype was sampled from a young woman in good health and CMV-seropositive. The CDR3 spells CASSGTERNTIYF. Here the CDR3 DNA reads TGTGCCAGTAGTGGAACAGAAAGAAACACCATATATTTT.